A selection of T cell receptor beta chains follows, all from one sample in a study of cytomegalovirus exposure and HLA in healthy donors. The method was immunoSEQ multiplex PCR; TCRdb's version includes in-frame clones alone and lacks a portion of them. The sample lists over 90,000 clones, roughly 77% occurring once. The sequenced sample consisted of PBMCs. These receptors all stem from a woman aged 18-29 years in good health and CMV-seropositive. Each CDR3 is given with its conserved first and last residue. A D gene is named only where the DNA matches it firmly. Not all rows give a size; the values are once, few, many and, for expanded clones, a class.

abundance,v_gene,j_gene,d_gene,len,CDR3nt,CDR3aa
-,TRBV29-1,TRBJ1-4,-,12,TGCAGCGTTGAGGGCAGAGGGGAAAAACTGTTTTTT,CSVEGRGEKLFF
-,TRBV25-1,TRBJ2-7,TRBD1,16,TGTGCCAGCAGCCAAATCTCCGGGACAGGGGGCGGGGAGCAGTACTTC,CASSQISGTGGGEQYF
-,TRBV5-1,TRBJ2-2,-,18,TGCGCCAGCAGCTCCTTAGGTGGGGGAGGCGCGAACACCGGGGAGCTGTTTTTT,CASSSLGGGGANTGELFF
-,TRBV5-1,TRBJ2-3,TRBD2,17,TGCGCCAGCGTCCCGCAACCGACTAGCGGGGTCTGGGATACGCAGTATTTT,CASVPQPTSGVWDTQYF
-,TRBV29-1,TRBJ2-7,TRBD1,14,TGCAGCGTTGAATGGGGGACAGGGTTAGACGAGCAGTACTTC,CSVEWGTGLDEQYF
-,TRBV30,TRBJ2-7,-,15,TGTGCCCGGTTCCCCGGCGCGGGGGCCCATGGCGAGCAGTACTTC,CARFPGAGAHGEQYF
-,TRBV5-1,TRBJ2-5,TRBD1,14,TGCGCCAGCAGCGCCGGACAGGGGGACGGGACCCAGTACTTC,CASSAGQGDGTQYF
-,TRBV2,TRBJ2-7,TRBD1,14,TGTGCCAGCAGCGAGGGACAGGGGATCTACGAGCAGTACTTC,CASSEGQGIYEQYF
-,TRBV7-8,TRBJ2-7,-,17,TGTGCCAGCAGCTTACGCCCGCATGGGGCGAAATCCTACGAGCAGTACTTC,CASSLRPHGAKSYEQYF
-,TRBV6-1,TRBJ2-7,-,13,TGTGCCAGCACTGTCTCCTCCCCCTACGAGCAGTACTTC,CASTVSSPYEQYF
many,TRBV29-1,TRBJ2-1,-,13,TGCAGCGTTGTGGGGTGGGGAGAGAATGAGCAGTTCTTC,CSVVGWGENEQFF
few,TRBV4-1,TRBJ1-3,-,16,TGCGCCAGCAGCCAAGCAATGACTAGCTCTGGAAACACCATATATTTT,CASSQAMTSSGNTIYF
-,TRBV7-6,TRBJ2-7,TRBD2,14,TGTGCCAGCAGCCACGCGGGGGAGCCCTACGAGCAGTACTTC,CASSHAGEPYEQYF
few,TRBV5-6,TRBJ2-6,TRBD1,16,TGTGCCAGCAGCTTGACAGACAGGGCTGGGGCCAACGTCCTGACTTTC,CASSLTDRAGANVLTF
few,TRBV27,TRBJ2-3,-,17,TGTGCCAGCAGTTCGAGAGGGGGCGGGATAAACACAGATACGCAGTATTTT,CASSSRGGGINTDTQYF
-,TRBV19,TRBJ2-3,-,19,TGTGCCAGTAGTATAATCCCCTACCCCCTAGCGCCGAGCACAGATACGCAGTATTTT,CASSIIPYPLAPSTDTQYF
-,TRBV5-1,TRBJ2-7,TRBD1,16,TGCGCCAGCAGCTTCGGGGGACAGGGGCCGTTGGGGGAGCAGTACTTC,CASSFGGQGPLGEQYF
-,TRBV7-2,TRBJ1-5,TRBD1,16,TGTGCCAGCAGCGATAGGGGGCGAGGGCAAAATCAGCCCCAGCATTTT,CASSDRGRGQNQPQHF
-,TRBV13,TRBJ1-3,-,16,TGTGCCAGCAGCCCCGGGGGACGGCACTCTGGAAACACCATATATTTT,CASSPGGRHSGNTIYF
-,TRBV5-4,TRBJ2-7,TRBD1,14,TGTGCCAGCAGCCAGGACAGGGGAGGATACGAGCAGTACTTC,CASSQDRGGYEQYF
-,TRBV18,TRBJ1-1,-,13,TGTGCCAGCTCAGCTACAGGGAACACTGAAGCTTTCTTT,CASSATGNTEAFF
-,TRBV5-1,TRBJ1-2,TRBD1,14,TGCGCCAGCAGCCCGGGACAGGGGGCGTATGGCTACACCTTC,CASSPGQGAYGYTF
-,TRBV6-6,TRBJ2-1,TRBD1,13,TGTGCCAGCAGTTCGGACAGGCGCAATGAGCAGTTCTTC,CASSSDRRNEQFF
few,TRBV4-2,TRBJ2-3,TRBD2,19,TGTGCCAGCAGCCAAGAGGCTATTGGACTAGCGGGAAACTTGGATACGCAGTATTTT,CASSQEAIGLAGNLDTQYF
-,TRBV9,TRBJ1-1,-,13,TGTGCCAGCAGACTGCTAGGGAACACTGAAGCTTTCTTT,CASRLLGNTEAFF
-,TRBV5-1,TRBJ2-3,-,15,TGCGCCAGCAGCTTGGGACTAGGCTTAACAGATACGCAGTATTTT,CASSLGLGLTDTQYF
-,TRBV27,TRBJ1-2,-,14,TGTGCCAGCAGTTTTTGCGCAACCTGCTATGGCTACACCTTC,CASSFCATCYGYTF
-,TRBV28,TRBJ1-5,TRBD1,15,TGTGCCAGCATCCCAGGGGGCCGCGACAATCAGCCCCAGCATTTT,CASIPGGRDNQPQHF
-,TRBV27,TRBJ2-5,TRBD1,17,TGTGCCAGCAGTTTATCGTCCCGGGACAGTTACCAAGAGACCCAGTACTTC,CASSLSSRDSYQETQYF
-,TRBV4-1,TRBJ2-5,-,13,TGCGCCAGCAGCCAAGATCGGCTCGGACTGCAGTACTTC,CASSQDRLGLQYF
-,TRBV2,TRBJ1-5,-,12,TGTGCCAGCAAGGGGAGCAATCAGCCCCAGCATTTT,CASKGSNQPQHF
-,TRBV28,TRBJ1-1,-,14,TGTGCCAGCAGATTAGGGCCAGGGTTTACTGAAGCTTTCTTT,CASRLGPGFTEAFF
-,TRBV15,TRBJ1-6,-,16,TGTGCCACCAGCAGAGATCGAATTCAATCGGGATCACCCCTCCACTTT,CATSRDRIQSGSPLHF
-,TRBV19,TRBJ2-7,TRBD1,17,TGTGCCAGTAGTATCCGGAAAACCTGGACAGGGGCCTACGAGCAGTACTTC,CASSIRKTWTGAYEQYF
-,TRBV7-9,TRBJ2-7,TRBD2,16,TGTGCCAGCAGCTTAGGACTAGCGGGAGGCTCCTACGAGCAGTACTTC,CASSLGLAGGSYEQYF
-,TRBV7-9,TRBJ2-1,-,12,TGTGCCAGCAGCTTCATAGAAAATGAGCAGTTCTTC,CASSFIENEQFF
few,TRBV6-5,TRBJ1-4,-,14,TGTGCCAGCAGTTACGGCATACAGGGTTCGAAACTGTTTTTT,CASSYGIQGSKLFF
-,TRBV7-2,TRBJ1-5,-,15,TGTGCCAGCAGCTTAGGACGGGTTGTAGGTCAGCCCCAGCATTTT,CASSLGRVVGQPQHF
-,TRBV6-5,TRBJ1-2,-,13,TGTGCCAGCAGCATGGGTAGCGTCTGGGGCTACACCTTC,CASSMGSVWGYTF
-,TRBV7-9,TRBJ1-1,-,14,TGTGCCAGCAGCCAAGACGGGGGGAACACTGAAGCTTTCTTT,CASSQDGGNTEAFF
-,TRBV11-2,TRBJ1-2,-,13,TGTGCCAGCAGCTTAGGTCAGTTCTATGGCTACACCTTC,CASSLGQFYGYTF
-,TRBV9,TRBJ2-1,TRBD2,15,TGTGCCAGCAGCGTAGGCGGGGGTTCCTACAATGAGCAGTTCTTC,CASSVGGGSYNEQFF
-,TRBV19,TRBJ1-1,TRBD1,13,TGTGCCAGTAGTTGGACAGGGGGCACTGAAGCTTTCTTT,CASSWTGGTEAFF
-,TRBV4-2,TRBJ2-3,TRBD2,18,TGTGCCAGCAGCCAAGAGATACAGACTAGCTATAAGGCAGATACGCAGTATTTT,CASSQEIQTSYKADTQYF
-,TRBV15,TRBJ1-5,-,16,TGTGCCACCAGCACCTTCCGGGGTGGTAGCAATCAGCCCCAGCATTTT,CATSTFRGGSNQPQHF
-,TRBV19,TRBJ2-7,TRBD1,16,TGTGCCAGTAGTTTGCCCCCCACAGGGGGTACCTACGAGCAGTACTTC,CASSLPPTGGTYEQYF
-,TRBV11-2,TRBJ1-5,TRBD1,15,TGTGCCAGCAGCTTGGGGACAGTACCTAATCAGCCCCAGCATTTT,CASSLGTVPNQPQHF
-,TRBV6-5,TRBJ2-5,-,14,TGTGCCAGCAGTTACTCTGGGGAGGAAGAGACCCAGTACTTC,CASSYSGEEETQYF